What follows are 14 T cell receptor beta chains derived from one specimen sequenced in a study of human T cells and chemical hapten exposure. Time point meaning: patch test 2, 6 weeks after DPC sensitization. As for treatment: therapeutic diphenylcyclopropenone sensitization with weekly scalp DPC. TCRdb re-called the RACE reads with MiXCR, one entry per CDR3 protein. The sample has around 130,000 distinct CDR3 sequences, about 12% seen once. The sequences come from whole blood, collected in connection with sensitization to the hapten diphenylcyclopropenone (DPC). All receptors derive from a woman in her fifties or sixties with alopecia areata. Some clones in this sample may be carry-over from other donors' samples.

This clonotype came up many times. The chain uses TRBV7-9 and TRBJ1-4; the match to TRBD1 covers 8 bases. This CDR3 comprises 15 residues. The V segment lost 8 bases and the J segment 4 bases; nucleotides outside the gene matches: 9. Germline-derived CDR1 and CDR2 are SEHNR and FQNEAQ (reference sequence). The CDR3 coding sequence is TGTGCCAGCGGTCAGGGGGCACGGAGTAATGAAAAACTGTTTTTT. It translates to CASGQGARSNEKLFF.

This clonotype was detected ten times or more. V and J are TRBV7-2 and TRBJ1-5, with 8 bases aligning to TRBD1. Trimming at V came to 5 bases and at J to 7 bases, leaving 4 bases not matched to a gene. The CDR3 extends over 13 amino acids. CDR1 is SGHTA and CDR2 is FQGNSA in the germline V gene. The chain's CDR3 is CASSSDRGQPQHF. For the CDR3, the DNA is TGTGCCAGCAGCAGCGACAGGGGACAGCCCCAGCATTTT. Full variable domain (remainder filled in from reference TRBV7-2 and TRBJ1-5): GAGVSQSPSNKVTEKGKDVELRCDPISGHTALYWYRQSLGQGLEFLIYFQGNSAPDKSGLPSDRFSAERTGGSVSTLTIQRTQQEDSAVYLCASSSDRGQPQHFGDGTRLSIL.

This clonotype showed up just a few times. The J gene is TRBJ1-1, the V gene TRBV19; 7 positions agree with TRBD1. V lost 5 bases to trimming and J lost 0 bases; unmatched junction nucleotides: 6. The germline CDR1 and CDR2 sequences are LNHDA and SQIVND (reference sequence). This CDR3 is 15 amino acids long. The DNA for the CDR3 is TGTGCCAGTAGTTCCCGGACAGGATTGAACACTGAAGCTTTCTTT. It yields the protein CASSSRTGLNTEAFF.

The V call is TRBV5-1, the J call TRBJ2-3; D unclear. The CDR3 has 16 amino acids. With 0 bases removed from V and 2 bases from J, the gap between germline ends came to 13 bases. Germline V gene sequence: CDR1 SGHRS, CDR2 YFSETQ. CDR3 residues: CASSLGLIPDTDTQYF. CDR3 bases: TGCGCCAGCAGCTTGGGGCTAATCCCCGACACAGATACGCAGTATTTT.

This clonotype has a count of ten or more. This sequence joins TRBV27 and TRBJ2-7; 8 positions match TRBD1. The germline gives CDR1 MNHEY, CDR2 SMNVEV (reference sequence). CDR3 length: 11 residues. The junction had 3 bases not matched to a gene; V was cut back by 9 bases and J by 5 bases. The CDR3 region is CARRTGNEQYF. The CDR3 nucleotides read TGTGCCAGGCGGACAGGGAACGAGCAGTACTTC.

The chain links TRBV19 to TRBJ2-7; 8 bases match TRBD1. Germline CDR1 is LNHDA and CDR2 is SQIVND (reference sequence). The CDR3 extends over 14 amino acids. V shed 6 bases, J shed 6 bases, and the junction held 10 bases outside the gene matches. This CDR3 is CASRRAGGAGEQYF. The CDR3 DNA follows: TGTGCCAGTAGGAGGGCAGGGGGCGCGGGCGAGCAGTACTTC. The entire variable domain, with the rest obtained from reference TRBV19 and TRBJ2-7, is as follows: DGGITQSPKYLFRKEGQNVTLSCEQNLNHDAMYWYRQDPGQGLRLIYYSQIVNDFQKGDIAEGYSVSREKKESFPLTVTSAQKNPTAFYLCASRRAGGAGEQYFGPGTRLTVT.

This clonotype was detected only a few times. The chain is built from TRBV7-2 and TRBJ2-7; weak D call: TRBD2 (5 bases). The ends were cut back, 2 bases at V and 0 bases at J, with 11 bases in the middle. CDR3 length: 15 amino acids. Germline V gives CDR1 SGHTA, CDR2 FQGNSA. CDR3 bases: TGTGCCAGCAGCTTAAGCGCTAGCTCCTCCTACGAGCAGTACTTC. This codes for CASSLSASSSYEQYF.

Only a few counts were recorded for this clonotype. The J gene is TRBJ2-3, the V gene TRBV14, with D unclear. Between the trimmed V and J ends, which lost 4 bases and 2 bases, there was a span of 22 bases. The germline V gene has CDR1 SGHDN and CDR2 FVKESK. The CDR3 sequence is 18 residues long. The CDR3 DNA sequence: TGTGCCAGCAGCCTAATAAGACCGGACCCTCTCTACACAGATACGCAGTATTTT. Amino acid sequence: CASSLIRPDPLYTDTQYF.

In this sample, this clonotype turned up a few times. This chain connects TRBV7-2 to TRBJ2-1, with TRBD2 matching over 11 bases. Trimming at V came to 6 bases and at J to 3 bases, leaving 4 bases not matched to a gene. The CDR3 has 15 residues. CDR1 is SGHTA, CDR2 FQGNSA, per germline. The CDR3 loop is CASSLAGGYYNEQFF. Here the CDR3 DNA reads TGTGCCAGCAGTCTAGCGGGAGGATACTACAATGAGCAGTTCTTC.

In its sample, this clonotype was seen a few times. The chain is built from TRBV2 and TRBJ2-4; D uncertain. CDR1 and CDR2 (germline): SNHLY, FYNNEI. This CDR3 is built from 17 residues. Trimming took 2 bases from V and 0 from J, leaving 14 bases between them. This CDR3 is CASSENTFAQAKNIQYF. The CDR3 DNA is TGTGCCAGCAGTGAAAACACGTTCGCCCAAGCCAAAAACATTCAGTACTTC.

The gene calls are TRBV12-3 or TRBV12-4 and TRBJ1-5, with a tentative D call TRBD1 (5 bases). This CDR3 spans 14 amino acids. The germline V and J ends were trimmed by 3 bases and 6 bases, with 12 bases remaining between them. The CDR3 sequence is CASSLLGVGQPQHF. The CDR3 nucleotides read TGTGCCAGCAGTTTGTTGGGGGTAGGTCAGCCCCAGCATTTT.

The chain uses TRBV12-3 or TRBV12-4 and TRBJ1-6; D might be TRBD1 (6 bases). Trimming removed 4 bases at V and 7 bases at J, with 17 bases between. This CDR3 has 16 amino acids. DNA of the CDR3: TGTGCCAGCAGTTCCGGGGGGGCCGGTGGAAATTCACCCCTCCACTTT. Translation: CASSSGGAGGNSPLHF.

The rearrangement joins TRBV29-1 to TRBJ2-3; D remains ambiguous. Germline values: CDR1 SQVTM, CDR2 ANQGSEA. The CDR3 extends over 13 amino acids. Trimming took off 4 bases at V and 12 bases at J, with 20 bases between the two ends. This CDR3 reads CSVATAGVGLQYF. The CDR3 DNA reads as TGCAGCGTTGCAACCGCCGGAGTAGGGCTACAGTATTTT.

V usage is TRBV18 and J usage is TRBJ1-5, with TRBD1 matching 10 bases. Germline lookup yields CDR1 KGHSH and CDR2 LQKENI. The length of the CDR3 is 15 residues. J gave up 6 bases and V 0 bases, and 2 bases lay outside the gene matches. The CDR3 sequence: CASSPPGQGGQPQHF. CDR3 in DNA: TGTGCCAGCTCACCACCAGGACAGGGGGGTCAGCCCCAGCATTTT.